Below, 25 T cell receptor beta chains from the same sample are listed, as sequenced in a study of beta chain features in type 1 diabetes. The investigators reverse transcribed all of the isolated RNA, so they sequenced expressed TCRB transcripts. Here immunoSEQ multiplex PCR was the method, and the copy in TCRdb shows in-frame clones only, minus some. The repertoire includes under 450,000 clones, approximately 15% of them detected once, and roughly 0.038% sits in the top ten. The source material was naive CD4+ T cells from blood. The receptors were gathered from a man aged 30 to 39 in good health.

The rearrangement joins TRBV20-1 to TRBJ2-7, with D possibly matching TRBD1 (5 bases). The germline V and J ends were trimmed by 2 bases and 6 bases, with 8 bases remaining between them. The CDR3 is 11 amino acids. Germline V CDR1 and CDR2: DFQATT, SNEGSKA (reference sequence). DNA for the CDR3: TGCAGTGCTAGATGGGGCCCCGAGCAGTACGTC. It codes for CSARWGPEQYV.

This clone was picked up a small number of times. CDR3 residues: CASSQEPGQRNYEQYF. CDR3 sequence (DNA): TGCGCCAGCAGCCAGGAACCGGGACAGAGGAACTACGAGCAGTACTTC. The chain has TRBV4-1 and TRBJ2-7; TRBD1 matches at 7 bases. Germline V gene data show CDR1 as MGHRA and CDR2 as YSYEKL. V lost 3 bases and J lost 3; bases outside the gene matches: 11. The CDR3 runs 16 residues.

This chain's CDR3 is CASSRRDRGQETQYF. CDR3 nucleotides: TGTGCCAGCTCGCGCCGGGACAGGGGGCAGGAGACCCAGTACTTC. The chain has TRBV18 and TRBJ2-5; 12 positions agree with TRBD1. CDR1 and CDR2 (germline): KGHSH, LQKENI. V shed 6 bases, J shed 5 bases, and the junction held 7 bases outside the gene matches. The CDR3 consists of 15 residues.

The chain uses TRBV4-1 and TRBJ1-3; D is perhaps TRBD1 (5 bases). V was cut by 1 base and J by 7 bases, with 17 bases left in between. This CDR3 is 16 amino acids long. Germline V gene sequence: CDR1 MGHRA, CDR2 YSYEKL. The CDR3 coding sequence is TGCGCCAGCAGCCAAGTTGGGGCCCCACGGTATAACACCATATATTTT. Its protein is CASSQVGAPRYNTIYF.

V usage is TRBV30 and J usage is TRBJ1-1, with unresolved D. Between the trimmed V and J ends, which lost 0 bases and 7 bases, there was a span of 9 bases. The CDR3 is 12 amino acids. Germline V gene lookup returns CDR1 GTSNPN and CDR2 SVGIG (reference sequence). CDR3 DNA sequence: TGTGCCTGGAGTGTACTGGGATATGAAGCTTTCTTT. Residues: CAWSVLGYEAFF.

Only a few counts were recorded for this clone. CDR3 sequence (DNA): TGTGCCAGCAGACCGAACGACAGGGTCCACGAGCAGTACTTC. The encoded protein is CASRPNDRVHEQYF. The chain uses TRBV7-9 and TRBJ2-7; 7 nucleotides align to TRBD1. In germline, CDR1 is SEHNR, CDR2 FQNEAQ (reference sequence). This CDR3 spans 14 amino acids. The V segment lost 6 bases and the J segment 5 bases; nucleotides outside the gene matches: 10.

CDR3 in DNA: TGTGCCTGGCAGGGGGACAGGGGCACTGAAGCTTTCTTT. Translation gives CAWQGDRGTEAFF. This chain joins TRBV30 and TRBJ1-1, with 10 bases identical to TRBD1. Germline V gene lookup returns CDR1 GTSNPN and CDR2 SVGIG (reference sequence). V lost 5 bases and J lost 4; bases outside the gene matches: 4. The CDR3 spans 13 residues.

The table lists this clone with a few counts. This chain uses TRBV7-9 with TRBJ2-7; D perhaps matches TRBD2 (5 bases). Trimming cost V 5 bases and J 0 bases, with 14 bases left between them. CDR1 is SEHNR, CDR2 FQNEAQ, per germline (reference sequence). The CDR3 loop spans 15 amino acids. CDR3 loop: CASSPLSGNSYEQYF. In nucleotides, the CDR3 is TGTGCCAGCAGCCCCCTGAGCGGTAACTCCTACGAGCAGTACTTC.

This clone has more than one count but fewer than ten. This chain's CDR3 is CASSVNSGSGANVLTF. The DNA for the CDR3 is TGCGCCAGCAGCGTTAACAGCGGCTCTGGGGCCAACGTCCTGACTTTC. The chain combines TRBV5-1 with TRBJ2-6, with D maybe TRBD2 (5 bases). Germline V gene lookup returns CDR1 SGHRS and CDR2 YFSETQ. V was shortened by 4 bases and J by 0 bases, with 11 bases between the two germline ends. This CDR3 comprises 16 residues.

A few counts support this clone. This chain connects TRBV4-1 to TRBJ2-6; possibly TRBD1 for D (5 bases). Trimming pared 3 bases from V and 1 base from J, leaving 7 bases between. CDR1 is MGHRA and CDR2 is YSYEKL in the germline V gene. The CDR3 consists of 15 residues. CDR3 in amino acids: CASSHGASGANVLTF. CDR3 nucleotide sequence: TGCGCCAGCAGCCATGGGGCTTCTGGGGCCAACGTCCTGACTTTC.

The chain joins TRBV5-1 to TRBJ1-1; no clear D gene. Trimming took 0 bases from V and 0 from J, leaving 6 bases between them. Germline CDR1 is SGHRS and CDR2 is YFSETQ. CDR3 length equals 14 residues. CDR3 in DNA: TGCGCCAGCAGCTTGGTTTCGGTGAACACTGAAGCTTTCTTT. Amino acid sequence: CASSLVSVNTEAFF.

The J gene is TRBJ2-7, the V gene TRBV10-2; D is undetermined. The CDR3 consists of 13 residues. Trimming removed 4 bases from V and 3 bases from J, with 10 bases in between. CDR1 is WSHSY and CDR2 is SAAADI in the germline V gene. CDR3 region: CASSGIPGYEQYF. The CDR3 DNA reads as TGCGCCAGCAGTGGTATACCTGGCTACGAGCAGTACTTC.

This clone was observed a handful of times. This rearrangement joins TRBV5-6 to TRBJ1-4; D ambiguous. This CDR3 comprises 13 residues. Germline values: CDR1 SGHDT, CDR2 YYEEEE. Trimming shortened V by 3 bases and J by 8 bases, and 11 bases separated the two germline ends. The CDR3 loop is CASSSTHFEKLFF. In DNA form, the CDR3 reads TGTGCCAGCAGCTCAACACACTTCGAAAAACTGTTTTTT.

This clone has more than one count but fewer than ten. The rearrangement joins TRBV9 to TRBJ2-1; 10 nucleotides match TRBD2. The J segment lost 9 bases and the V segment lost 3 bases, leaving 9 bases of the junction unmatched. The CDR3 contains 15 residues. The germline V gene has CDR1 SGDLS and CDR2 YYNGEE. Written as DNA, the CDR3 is TGTGCCAGCAGCGCACCTAGCGGGAGCTGGGGTGAGCAGTTCTTC. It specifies CASSAPSGSWGEQFF.

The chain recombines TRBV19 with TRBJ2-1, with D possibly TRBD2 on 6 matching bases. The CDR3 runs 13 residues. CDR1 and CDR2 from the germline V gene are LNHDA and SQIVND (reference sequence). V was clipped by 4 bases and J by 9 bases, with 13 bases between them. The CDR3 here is CASSTTRNGEQFF. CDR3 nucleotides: TGTGCCAGTAGTACGACTAGGAACGGTGAGCAGTTCTTC.

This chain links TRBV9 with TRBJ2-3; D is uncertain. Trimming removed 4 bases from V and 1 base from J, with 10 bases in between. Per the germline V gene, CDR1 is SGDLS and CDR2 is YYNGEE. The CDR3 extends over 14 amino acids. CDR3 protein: CASSIRHGTDTQYF. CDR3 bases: TGTGCCAGCAGCATCCGGCATGGCACAGATACGCAGTATTTT.

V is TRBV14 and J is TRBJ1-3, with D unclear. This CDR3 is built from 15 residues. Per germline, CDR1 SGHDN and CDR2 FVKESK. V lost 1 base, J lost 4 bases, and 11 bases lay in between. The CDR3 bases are TGTGCCAGCAGCCAAGTAATAGGGAGCGGAAACACCATATATTTT. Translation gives CASSQVIGSGNTIYF.

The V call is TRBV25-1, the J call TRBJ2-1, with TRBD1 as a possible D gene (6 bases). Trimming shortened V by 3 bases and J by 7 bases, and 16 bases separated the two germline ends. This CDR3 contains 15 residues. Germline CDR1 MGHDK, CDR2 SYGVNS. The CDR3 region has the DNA TGTGCCAGCAGTGAGACAGGAATCCTCGCAAATGAGCAGTTCTTC. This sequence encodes CASSETGILANEQFF.

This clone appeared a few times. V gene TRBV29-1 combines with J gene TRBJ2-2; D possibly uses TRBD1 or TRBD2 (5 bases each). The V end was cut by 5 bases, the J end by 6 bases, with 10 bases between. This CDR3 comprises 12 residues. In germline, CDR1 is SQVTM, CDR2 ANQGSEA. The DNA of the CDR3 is TGCAGCGTTCAGAGGGGAGCCGGGGAGCTGTTTTTT. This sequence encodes CSVQRGAGELFF.

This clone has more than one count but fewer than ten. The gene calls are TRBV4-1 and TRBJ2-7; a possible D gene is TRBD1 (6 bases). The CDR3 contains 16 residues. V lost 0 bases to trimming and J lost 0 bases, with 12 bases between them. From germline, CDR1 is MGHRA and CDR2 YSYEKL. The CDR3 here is CASSQDGTRSSYEQYF. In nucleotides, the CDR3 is TGCGCCAGCAGCCAAGATGGGACAAGGAGCTCCTACGAGCAGTACTTC.

CDR3 sequence: CASSPTSVRTDNEQFF. CDR3 DNA: TGTGCCAGCTCACCTACTAGCGTCCGGACCGACAATGAGCAGTTCTTC. The V and J genes are TRBV18 and TRBJ2-1; 7 nucleotides match TRBD2. The V and J ends lost 3 bases and 5 bases, in that order; junction bases with no gene match: 10. The CDR3 runs 16 residues. Looked up from germline, CDR1 is KGHSH and CDR2 is LQKENI.

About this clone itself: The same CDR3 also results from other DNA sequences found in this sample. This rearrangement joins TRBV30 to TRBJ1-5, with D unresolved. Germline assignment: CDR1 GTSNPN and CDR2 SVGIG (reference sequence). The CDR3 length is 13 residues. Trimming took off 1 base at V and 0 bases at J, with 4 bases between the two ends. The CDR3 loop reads CAWSGNSNQPQHF. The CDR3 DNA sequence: TGTGCCTGGAGTGGGAATAGCAATCAGCCCCAGCATTTT.

The CDR3 reads CASSGKGEVDEQYF. CDR3 DNA sequence: TGTGCCAGCAGTGGGAAGGGGGAAGTGGACGAGCAGTACTTC. This chain joins TRBV25-1 and TRBJ2-7; weak D call: TRBD1 (6 bases). There are 14 residues in the CDR3. Germline V gives CDR1 MGHDK, CDR2 SYGVNS. Trimming removed 4 bases at V and 5 bases at J, with 15 bases between.

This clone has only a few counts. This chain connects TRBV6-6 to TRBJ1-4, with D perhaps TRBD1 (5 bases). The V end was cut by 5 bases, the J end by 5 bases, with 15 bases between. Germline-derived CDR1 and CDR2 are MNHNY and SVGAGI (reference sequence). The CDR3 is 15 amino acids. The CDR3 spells CASSPGQGVNEKLFF. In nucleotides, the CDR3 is TGTGCCAGCAGTCCCGGGCAGGGCGTAAATGAAAAACTGTTTTTT.

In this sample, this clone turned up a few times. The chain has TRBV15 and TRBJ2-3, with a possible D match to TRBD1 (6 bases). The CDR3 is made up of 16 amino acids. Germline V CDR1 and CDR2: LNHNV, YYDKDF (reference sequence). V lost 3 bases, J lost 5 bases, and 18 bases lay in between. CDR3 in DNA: TGTGCCACCAGCAGTCGACAGGCCTTCCCCAAAGATACGCAGTATTTT. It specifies CATSSRQAFPKDTQYF.